This TCR beta chain was identified during a study of T-cell reconstitution after alpha-beta-depleted transplantation in children. The library targeted TCRbeta and was prepared with unique molecular identifiers. TCRdb fed the PCR reads into MiXCR, producing one record per CDR3 protein. This table holds a few hundred thousand distinct CDR3 sequences, roughly 7% found once. Trimming pared 5 bases from V and 3 bases from J, leaving 17 bases between. Per germline, CDR1 MNHEY and CDR2 SMNVEV (reference sequence). This CDR3 region has 15 residues. This clonotype has a count of ten or more. Antigen unknown. The study's findings and limits: T-cell numbers and diversity one year post-transplant derived largely from freshly generated T cells. Day-60 TCRbeta diversity that was high in some patients was derived from surviving recipient T cells and thymic progenitors. In patients about two months after transplant, alpha-beta T cells reportedly arose from several hundred expanded graft clones.

This chain joins TRBV27 and TRBJ2-7; D might be TRBD1 or TRBD2, each matching 6 bases. The sequence derives from a boy aged 2 to 10 with acute lymphoblastic leukemia, due to receive a stem cell transplant. The sample in question was PBMCs, obtained before TCRalphabeta/CD19-depleted stem cell transplant. In nucleotides, the CDR3 is TGTGCCAGCAGTCCCGCGCCCGGGGGACACTACGAGCAGTACTTC. The encoded protein is CASSPAPGGHYEQYF.